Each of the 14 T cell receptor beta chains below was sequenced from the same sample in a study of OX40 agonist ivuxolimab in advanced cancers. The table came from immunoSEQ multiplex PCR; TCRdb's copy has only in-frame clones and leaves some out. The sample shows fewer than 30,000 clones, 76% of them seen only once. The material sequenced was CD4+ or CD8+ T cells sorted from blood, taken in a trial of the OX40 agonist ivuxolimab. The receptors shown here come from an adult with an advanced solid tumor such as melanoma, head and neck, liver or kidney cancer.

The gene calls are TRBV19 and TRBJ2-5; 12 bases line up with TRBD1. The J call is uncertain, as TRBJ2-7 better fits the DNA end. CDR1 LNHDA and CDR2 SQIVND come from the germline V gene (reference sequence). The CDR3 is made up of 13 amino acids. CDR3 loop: CATRGQGAFEQYF. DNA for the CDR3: TGTGCCACCCGGGGACAGGGGGCGTTCGAGCAGTACTTC.

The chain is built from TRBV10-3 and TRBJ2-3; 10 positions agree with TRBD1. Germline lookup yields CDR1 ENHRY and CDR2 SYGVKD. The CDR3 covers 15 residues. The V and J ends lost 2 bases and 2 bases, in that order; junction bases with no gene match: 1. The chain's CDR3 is CAISEGQGDTDTQYF. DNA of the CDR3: TGTGCCATCAGTGAGGGACAGGGGGACACAGATACGCAGTATTTT.

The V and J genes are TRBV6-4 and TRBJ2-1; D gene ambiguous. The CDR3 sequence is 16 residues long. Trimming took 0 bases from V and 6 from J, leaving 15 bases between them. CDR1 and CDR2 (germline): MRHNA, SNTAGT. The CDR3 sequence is CASSDSSIGFSNEQFF. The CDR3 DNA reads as TGTGCCAGCAGTGACTCGTCTATTGGCTTCTCCAATGAGCAGTTCTTC.

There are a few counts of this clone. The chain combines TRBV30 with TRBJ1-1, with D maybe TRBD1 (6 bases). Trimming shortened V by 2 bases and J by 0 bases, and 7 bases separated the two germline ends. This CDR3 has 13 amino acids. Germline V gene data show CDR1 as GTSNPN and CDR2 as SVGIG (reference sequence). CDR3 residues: CAWSRQVNTEAFF. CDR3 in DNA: TGTGCCTGGAGTCGACAGGTGAACACTGAAGCTTTCTTT.

In DNA, the CDR3 is TGCAGCGTTGAAGATTTGCAGTGGGGGACTGAAGCTTTCTTT. Translation gives CSVEDLQWGTEAFF. The rearrangement uses TRBV29-1 and TRBJ1-1; D possibly corresponds to TRBD1 (5 bases). This CDR3 is 14 amino acids long. Germline V lookup: CDR1 SQVTM, CDR2 ANQGSEA. V gave up 0 bases and J gave up 5 bases, with 13 bases separating them.

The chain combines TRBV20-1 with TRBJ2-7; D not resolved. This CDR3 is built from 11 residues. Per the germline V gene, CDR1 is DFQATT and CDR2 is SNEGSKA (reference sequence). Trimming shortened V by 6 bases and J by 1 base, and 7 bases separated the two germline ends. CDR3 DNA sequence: TGCAGTGCGGCGTTATCCTACGAGCAGTACTTC. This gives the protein CSAALSYEQYF.

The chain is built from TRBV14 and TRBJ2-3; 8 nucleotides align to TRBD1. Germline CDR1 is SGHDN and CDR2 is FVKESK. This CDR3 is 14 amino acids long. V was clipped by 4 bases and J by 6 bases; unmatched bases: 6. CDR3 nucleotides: TGTGCCAGCAGCCCCAGGACAGGGAGGGATACGCAGTATTTT. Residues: CASSPRTGRDTQYF.

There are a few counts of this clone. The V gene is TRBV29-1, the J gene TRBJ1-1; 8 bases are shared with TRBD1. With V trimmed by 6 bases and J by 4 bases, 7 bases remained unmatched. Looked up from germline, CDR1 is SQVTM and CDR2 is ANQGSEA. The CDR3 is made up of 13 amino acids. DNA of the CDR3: TGCAGCGTGCGACAGGGGCAAAGCACTGAAGCTTTCTTT. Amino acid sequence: CSVRQGQSTEAFF. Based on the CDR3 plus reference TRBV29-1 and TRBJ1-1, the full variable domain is SAVISQKPSRDICQRGTSLTIQCQVDSQVTMMFWYRQQPGQSLTLIATANQGSEATYESGFVIDKFPISRPNLTFSTLTVSNMSPEDSSIYLCSVRQGQSTEAFFGQGTRLTVV.

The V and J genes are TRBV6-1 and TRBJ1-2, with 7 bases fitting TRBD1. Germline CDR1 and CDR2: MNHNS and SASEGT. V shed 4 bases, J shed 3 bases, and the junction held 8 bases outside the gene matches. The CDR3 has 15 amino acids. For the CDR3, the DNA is TGTGCCAGCAGTGGACAGGGTGAGCTGTACTATGGCTACACCTTC. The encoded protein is CASSGQGELYYGYTF.

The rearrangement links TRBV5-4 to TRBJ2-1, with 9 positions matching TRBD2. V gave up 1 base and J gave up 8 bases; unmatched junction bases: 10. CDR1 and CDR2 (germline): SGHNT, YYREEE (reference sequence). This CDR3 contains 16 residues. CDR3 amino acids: CASSLSEKRGAYEQFF. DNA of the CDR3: TGTGCCAGCAGCTTGTCCGAAAAGCGGGGGGCATATGAGCAGTTCTTC.

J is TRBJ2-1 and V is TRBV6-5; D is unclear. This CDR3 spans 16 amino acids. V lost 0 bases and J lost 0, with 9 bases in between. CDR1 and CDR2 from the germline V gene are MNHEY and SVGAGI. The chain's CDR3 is CASSYSGLSSYNEQFF. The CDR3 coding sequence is TGTGCCAGCAGTTACTCAGGCTTGAGCTCCTACAATGAGCAGTTCTTC.

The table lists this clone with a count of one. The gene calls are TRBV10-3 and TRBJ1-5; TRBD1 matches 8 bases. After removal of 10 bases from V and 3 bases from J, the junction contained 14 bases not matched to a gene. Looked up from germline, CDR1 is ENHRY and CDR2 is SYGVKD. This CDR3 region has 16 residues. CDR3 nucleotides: TGTGCCACCCTTTCCGGCCAGGGGGCGCCCAATCAGCCCCAGCATTTT. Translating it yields CATLSGQGAPNQPQHF.

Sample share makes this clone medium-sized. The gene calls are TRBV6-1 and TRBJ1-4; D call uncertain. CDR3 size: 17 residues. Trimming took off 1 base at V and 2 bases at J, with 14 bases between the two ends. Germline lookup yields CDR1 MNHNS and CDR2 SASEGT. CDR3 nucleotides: TGTGCCAGCAGTGAAGTAAAAAGAAAGGGCACTAATGAAAAACTGTTTTTT. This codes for CASSEVKRKGTNEKLFF.

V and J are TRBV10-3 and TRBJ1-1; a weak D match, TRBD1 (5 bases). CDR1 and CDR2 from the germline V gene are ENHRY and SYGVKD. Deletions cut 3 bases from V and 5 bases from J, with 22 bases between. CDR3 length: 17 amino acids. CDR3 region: CAISELLRGWSRTEAFF. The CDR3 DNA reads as TGTGCCATCAGTGAACTTCTAAGGGGCTGGAGTAGGACTGAAGCTTTCTTT.